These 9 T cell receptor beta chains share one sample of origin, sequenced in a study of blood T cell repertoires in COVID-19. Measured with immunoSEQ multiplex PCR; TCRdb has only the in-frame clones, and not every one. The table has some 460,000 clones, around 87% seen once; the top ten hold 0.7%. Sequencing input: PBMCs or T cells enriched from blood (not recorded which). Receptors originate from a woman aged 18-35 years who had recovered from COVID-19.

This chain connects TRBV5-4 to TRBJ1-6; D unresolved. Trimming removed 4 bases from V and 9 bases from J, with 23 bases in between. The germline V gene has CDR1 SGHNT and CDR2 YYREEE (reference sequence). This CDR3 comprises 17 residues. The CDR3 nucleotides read TGTGCCAGCAGCGACCATAGTGTTGGGAGAGGTAGTTCACCCCTCCACTTT. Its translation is CASSDHSVGRGSSPLHF.

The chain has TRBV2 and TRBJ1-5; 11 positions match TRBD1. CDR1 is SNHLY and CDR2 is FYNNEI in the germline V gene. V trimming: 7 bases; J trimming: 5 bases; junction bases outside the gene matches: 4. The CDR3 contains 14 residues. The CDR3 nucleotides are TGTGCCAGCACGGGGACAGGGGGTCATCAGCCCCAGCATTTT. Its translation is CASTGTGGHQPQHF.

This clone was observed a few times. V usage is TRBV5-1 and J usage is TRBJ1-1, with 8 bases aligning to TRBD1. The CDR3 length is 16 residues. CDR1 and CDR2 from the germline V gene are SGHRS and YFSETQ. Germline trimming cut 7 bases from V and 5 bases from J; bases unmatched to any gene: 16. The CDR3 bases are TGCGCCAGCTCCTATAGTGGGACAGGATCAGGTACTGAAGCTTTCTTT. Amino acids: CASSYSGTGSGTEAFF.

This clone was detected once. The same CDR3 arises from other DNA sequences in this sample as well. This CDR3 is CASSESGLYGYTF. The CDR3, as DNA: TGTGCCAGCAGTGAAAGTGGGCTTTATGGCTACACCTTC. V is TRBV6-1 and J is TRBJ1-2; D uncertain. The V and J ends lost 2 bases and 5 bases respectively, with 9 bases between them. The CDR3 consists of 13 residues. Looked up from germline, CDR1 is MNHNS and CDR2 is SASEGT.

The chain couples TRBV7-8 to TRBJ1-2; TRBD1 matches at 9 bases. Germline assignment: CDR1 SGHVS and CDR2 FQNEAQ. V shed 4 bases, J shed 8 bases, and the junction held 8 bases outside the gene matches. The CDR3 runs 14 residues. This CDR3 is CASSSSDRGGGYTF. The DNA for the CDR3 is TGTGCCAGCAGCTCCTCGGACAGGGGCGGGGGCTACACCTTC.

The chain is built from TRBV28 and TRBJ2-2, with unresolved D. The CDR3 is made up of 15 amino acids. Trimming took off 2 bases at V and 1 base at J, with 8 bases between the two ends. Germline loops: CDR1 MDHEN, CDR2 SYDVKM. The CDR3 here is CASSLHTGNTGELFF. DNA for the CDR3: TGTGCCAGCAGTTTACACACGGGGAACACCGGGGAGCTGTTTTTT. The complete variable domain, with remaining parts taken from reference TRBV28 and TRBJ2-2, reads DVKVTQSSRYLVKRTGEKVFLECVQDMDHENMFWYRQDPGLGLRLIYFSYDVKMKEKGDIPEGYSVSREKKERFSLILESASTNQTSMYLCASSLHTGNTGELFFGEGSRLTVL.

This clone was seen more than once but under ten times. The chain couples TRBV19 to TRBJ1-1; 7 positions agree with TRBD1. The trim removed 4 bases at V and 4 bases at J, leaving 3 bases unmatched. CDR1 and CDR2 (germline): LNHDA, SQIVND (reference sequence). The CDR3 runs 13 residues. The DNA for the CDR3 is TGTGCCAGTAGTAGACAGGGACCCACTGAAGCTTTCTTT. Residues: CASSRQGPTEAFF.

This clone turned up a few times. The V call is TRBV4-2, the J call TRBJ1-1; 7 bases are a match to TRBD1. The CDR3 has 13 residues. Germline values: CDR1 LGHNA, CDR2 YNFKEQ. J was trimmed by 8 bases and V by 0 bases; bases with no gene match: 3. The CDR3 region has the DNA TGTGCCAGCAGCCAAGATCGGGACAGCGAAGCTTTCTTT. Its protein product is CASSQDRDSEAFF.

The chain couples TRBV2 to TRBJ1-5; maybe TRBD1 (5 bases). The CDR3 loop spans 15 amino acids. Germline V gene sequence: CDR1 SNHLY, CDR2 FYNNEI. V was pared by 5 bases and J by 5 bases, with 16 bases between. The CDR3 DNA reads TGTGCCAGCAGTCCGTTGGCAGGGCCCTATCAGCCCCAGCATTTT. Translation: CASSPLAGPYQPQHF. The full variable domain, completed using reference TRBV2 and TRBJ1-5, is EPEVTQTPSHQVTQMGQEVILRCVPISNHLYFYWYRQILGQKVEFLVSFYNNEISEKSEIFDDQFSVERPDGSNFTLKIRSTKLEDSAMYFCASSPLAGPYQPQHFGDGTRLSIL.